This TCR beta chain stems from a study of CD8+ T cells in alopecia areata. Treatment of the sample: oral pan-JAK inhibitor, 5-10 mg twice daily. Reverse transcribed after extraction, RNA yielded cDNA as the sequencing template. The assay was immunoSEQ multiplex PCR, and TCRdb's table has in-frame clones only and misses some. The sample lists some 110,000 clones, roughly 55% seen once, with over 9% in the top ten. The V gene's germline CDR1 is SGHDN and CDR2 FVKESK. Losses at the gene ends were 5 bases for V and 3 bases for J; bases not matched to a gene: 5. This CDR3 is 14 amino acids long. The chain combines TRBV14 with TRBJ1-2, with TRBD1 matching over 8 bases. The sample in question was CD8+ T cells sorted from blood, obtained at week 24, from a patient treated with tofacitinib. This sequence was found in a human donor with alopecia areata. The CDR3 coding sequence is TGTGCCAGCAGCTCAGGGGGCTCTGACTATGGCTACACCTTC. Amino acid sequence: CASSSGGSDYGYTF.